This is a list of T cell receptor beta chains from one sample in a study of Graves' ophthalmopathy and Graves' hyperthyroidism. TCRdb passed the multiplex PCR reads through MiXCR, listing each CDR3 protein once. The sample includes 400,000 or so distinct CDR3 sequences, 15% to 19% of them seen just once. The sequenced material came from peripheral blood. The source is a woman aged 18-35 years with stable Graves' hyperthyroidism. The CDR3 runs from the conserved cysteine through the conserved F or W. Each record gives: J gene, D gene, V gene, clone size, CDR3 DNA, CDR3 protein. The D gene is left open where the match is weak. Not all rows give a size; the values are once, few, many and, for expanded clones, a class.

TRBJ1-2 - TRBV25-1 many TGTGCCAGCAGTGTCCCCACGGGCTACACCTTC CASSVPTGYTF
TRBJ1-5 TRBD1 TRBV7-8 many TGTGCCAGCAGCCTGGGACAGCGCAATCAGCCCCAGCATTTT CASSLGQRNQPQHF
TRBJ2-2 TRBD2 TRBV9 - TGTGCCAGCAGCGGGCAGCGGGGCCCCAAAAACACCGGGGAGCTGTTTTTT CASSGQRGPKNTGELFF
TRBJ2-5 - TRBV12-3/TRBV12-4 many TGTGCCAGCAGTTTACTTAGTGTCGAGACCCAGTACTTC CASSLLSVETQYF
TRBJ2-5 - TRBV11-2 many TGTGCCAGCAGCTTAGGGTTGGAGACCCAGTACTTC CASSLGLETQYF
TRBJ2-7 TRBD2 TRBV20-1 many TGCAGTGCTAGAGGCGGGGGGTTAACCTACGAGCAGTACTTC CSARGGGLTYEQYF
TRBJ1-1 - TRBV27 many TGTGCCAGCAGTTTATCGCGGGGGCCGGGGAACACTGAAGCTTTCTTT CASSLSRGPGNTEAFF
TRBJ1-1 - TRBV12-3/TRBV12-4 many TGTGCCAGCAGTTTAGTTTACTCCAAAGGGGCTTTCTTT CASSLVYSKGAFF
TRBJ2-5 TRBD2 TRBV7-7 many TGTGCTAGCAGCTTAGATGGGACTAGCGTACAAGAGACCCAGTACTTC CASSLDGTSVQETQYF
TRBJ1-2 - TRBV10-3 many TGTGCCACCCCAAGGGATCCTGTACCAAACTATGGCTACACCTTC CATPRDPVPNYGYTF
TRBJ2-7 - TRBV10-2 many TGCGCCAGCAGTGAGTCAATCGAGCAGTACTTC CASSESIEQYF
TRBJ1-6 - TRBV3-1 - TGTGCCAGCAGCCAAGACCCAGGGAATACACCCCTCCACTTT CASSQDPGNTPLHF
TRBJ1-3 - TRBV6-4 many TGTGCCAGCAGTGACACACTCTCTGGAAACACCATATATTTT CASSDTLSGNTIYF
TRBJ1-1 - TRBV7-3 - TGCGCCAGCAGCCGGACAGCTCGGGGCACTGAAGCTTGCTTT CASSRTARGTEACF
TRBJ2-7 TRBD1 TRBV2 - TGTGCCAGCCTCCGACGGACAGGCCGGAGGTTC CASLRRTGRRF
TRBJ1-1 - TRBV6-5 many TGTGCCAGCATCCGCGGCAGCATGAACACTGAAGCTTTCTTT CASIRGSMNTEAFF
TRBJ2-5 - TRBV12-3/TRBV12-4 - TGTGCCAGCAGGGTCCCCCTGGAGACCCAGTACTTC CASRVPLETQYF
TRBJ1-1 - TRBV3-1 few TGTGCCAGCAGCCAAGATTCCCGGACAGTTGAAGCTTTCTTT CASSQDSRTVEAFF